This T cell receptor (beta chain) is from a study of OX40 agonist ivuxolimab in advanced cancers. Looking at the study overall: Patients were infused with ivuxolimab every 2 weeks at 0.01 to 10 mg/kg. Regarding the study as a whole: Low normalized T-cell clonal expansion was additionally recorded for some nonresponders.

In regard to this clone: No antigen is known for it.

Assay used: immunoSEQ multiplex PCR; TCRdb lists only in-frame clones, some missing. The sample shows about 57,000 clones, over 80% of them seen only once. Autoimmune disease history or systemic immunosuppression meant exclusion. Collection of blood occurred at baseline, at cycle 4 day 1, and at cycle 7 day 1. Here the sequenced sample was CD4+ or CD8+ T cells sorted from blood, taken in a trial of the OX40 agonist ivuxolimab. The TCR was taken from an adult with an advanced solid tumor such as melanoma, head and neck, liver or kidney cancer.

The DNA of the CDR3 is TGTGCCTGGGGCACTAGCGGGGGGGCCACAGATACGCAGTATTTT. Its protein product is CAWGTSGGATDTQYF. This chain joins TRBV30 and TRBJ2-3, with 13 bases fitting TRBD2. The V and J ends lost 5 bases and 2 bases, in that order; junction bases with no gene match: 4. The CDR3 runs 15 residues. Germline CDR1 GTSNPN, CDR2 SVGIG (reference sequence).